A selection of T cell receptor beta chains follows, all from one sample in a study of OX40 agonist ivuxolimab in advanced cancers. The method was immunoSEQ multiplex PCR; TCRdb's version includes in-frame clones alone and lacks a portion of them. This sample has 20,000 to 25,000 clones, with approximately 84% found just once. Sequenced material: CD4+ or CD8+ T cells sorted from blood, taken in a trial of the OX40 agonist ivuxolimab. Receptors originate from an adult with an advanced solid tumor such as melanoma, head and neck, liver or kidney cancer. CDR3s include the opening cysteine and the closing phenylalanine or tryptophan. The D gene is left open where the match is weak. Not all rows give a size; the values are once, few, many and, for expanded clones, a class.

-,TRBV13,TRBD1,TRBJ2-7,CASSFGTGGPHEQYF,TGTGCCAGCAGCTTCGGGACAGGGGGCCCCCACGAGCAGTACTTC
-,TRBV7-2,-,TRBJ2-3,CASSLVEGASTDTQYF,TGTGCCAGCAGCTTAGTTGAAGGTGCTAGCACAGATACGCAGTATTTT
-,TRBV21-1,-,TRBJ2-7,CASSGRLNSYEQYF,TGTGCCAGCAGCGGCCGTCTCAACTCCTACGAGCAGTACTTC
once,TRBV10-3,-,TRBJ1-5,CAIRVSQEGPQHF,TGTGCCATCAGAGTTTCTCAGGAAGGGCCCCAGCATTTT
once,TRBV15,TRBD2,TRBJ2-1,CATSRDLSAGGGEQFF,TGTGCCACCAGCAGAGATCTTTCGGCGGGAGGGGGTGAGCAGTTCTTC
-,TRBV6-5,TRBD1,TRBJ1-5,CASSYPTGGRGQPQHF,TGTGCCAGCAGTTACCCGACAGGGGGTAGGGGTCAGCCCCAGCATTTT
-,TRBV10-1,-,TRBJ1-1,CASSIGRATEAFF,TGCGCCAGCAGTATCGGCAGGGCCACTGAAGCTTTCTTT
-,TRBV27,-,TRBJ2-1,CASSKIGNEQFF,TGTGCCAGCAGTAAAATAGGTAATGAGCAGTTCTTC
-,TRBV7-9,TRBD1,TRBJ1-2,CASSFTGGAFGYTF,TGTGCCAGCAGCTTCACAGGGGGCGCTTTTGGCTACACCTTC
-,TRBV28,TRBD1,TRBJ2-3,CASSSRPGGITGDTQYF,TGTGCCAGCAGTTCTCGTCCAGGGGGTATCACTGGGGATACGCAGTATTTT
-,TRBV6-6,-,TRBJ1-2,CASSYLKDGYTF,TGTGCCAGCAGTTATTTAAAGGATGGCTACACCTTC
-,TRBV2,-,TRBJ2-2,CASRDTRGELFF,TGTGCCAGCAGGGATACAAGGGGAGAGTTGTTTTTT
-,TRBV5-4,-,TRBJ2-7,CASRGEKSYEQYF,TGTGCCAGCAGGGGGGAGAAGTCCTACGAGCAGTACTTC
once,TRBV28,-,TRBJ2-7,CASTLEGRPYEQYF,TGTGCCAGCACTCTAGAGGGAAGGCCCTACGAGCAGTACTTC
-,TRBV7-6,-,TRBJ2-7,CASSLDLPDEQYF,TGTGCCAGCAGCCTGGACCTTCCGGACGAGCAGTACTTC
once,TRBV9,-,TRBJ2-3,CASSVTERDTTDTQYF,TGTGCCAGCAGCGTAACGGAACGGGACACCACAGATACGCAGTATTTT
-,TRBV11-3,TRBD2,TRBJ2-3,CASSPRTSGTDTQYF,TGTGCCAGCAGCCCTCGGACTAGCGGCACAGATACGCAGTATTTT
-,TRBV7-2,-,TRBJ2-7,CASSLDPRGRAYEQYF,TGTGCCAGCAGCTTAGATCCCAGGGGCCGCGCCTACGAGCAGTACTTC
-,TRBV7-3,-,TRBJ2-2,CASSTPQVGNTGELFF,TGTGCCAGCAGCACCCCACAGGTCGGGAACACCGGGGAGCTGTTTTTT
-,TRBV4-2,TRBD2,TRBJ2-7,CASSQDWAGDDEQYF,TGTGCCAGCAGCCAAGATTGGGCGGGAGATGACGAGCAGTACTTC
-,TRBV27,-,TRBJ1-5,CASGSPQHF,TGTGCCAGCGGCTCGCCCCAGCATTTT
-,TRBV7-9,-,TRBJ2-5,CASSLGGRETQYF,TGTGCCAGCAGCTTAGGGGGCCGGGAGACCCAGTACTTC
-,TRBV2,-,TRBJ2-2,CASSRRGNTGELFF,TGTGCCAGCAGCCGCAGGGGGAACACCGGGGAGCTGTTTTTT
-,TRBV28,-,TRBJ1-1,CASSWAPGDTEAFF,TGTGCCAGCAGTTGGGCCCCCGGGGACACTGAAGCTTTCTTT
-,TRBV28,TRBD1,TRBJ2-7,CASSTGTGYDEQYF,TGTGCCAGCAGCACCGGGACAGGGTACGACGAGCAGTACTTC
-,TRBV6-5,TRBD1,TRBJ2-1,CASNPGQGGRNEQFF,TGTGCCAGCAACCCGGGACAGGGAGGAAGGAATGAGCAGTTCTTC